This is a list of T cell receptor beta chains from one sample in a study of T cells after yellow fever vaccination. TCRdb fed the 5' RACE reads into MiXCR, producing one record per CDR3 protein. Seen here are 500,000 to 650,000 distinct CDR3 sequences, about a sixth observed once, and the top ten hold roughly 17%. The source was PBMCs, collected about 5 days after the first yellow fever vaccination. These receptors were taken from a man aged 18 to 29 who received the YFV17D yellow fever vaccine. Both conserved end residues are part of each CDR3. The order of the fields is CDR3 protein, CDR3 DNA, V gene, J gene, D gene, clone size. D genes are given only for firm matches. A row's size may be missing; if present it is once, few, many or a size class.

CDR3: CASGLVPDLGQVYSGANVLTF
DNA: TGTGCTAGTGGTTTGGTACCTGACTTAGGACAGGTATACTCTGGGGCCAACGTCCTGACTTTC
V: TRBV12-5
J: TRBJ2-6
D: TRBD1
size: -

CDR3: CASSLGQDQYQETQYF
DNA: TGCGCCAGCAGCTTGGGACAGGACCAGTACCAAGAGACCCAGTACTTC
V: TRBV5-1
J: TRBJ2-5
D: -
size: -

CDR3: CASSHTGGADNSPLHF
DNA: TGTGCCAGCAGCCATACAGGGGGCGCAGATAATTCACCCCTCCACTTT
V: TRBV5-4
J: TRBJ1-6
D: TRBD1
size: few

CDR3: CASSLSGGTVHVETQYF
DNA: TGTGCCAGCAGTTTATCCGGTGGGACAGTACACGTAGAGACCCAGTACTTC
V: TRBV28
J: TRBJ2-5
D: TRBD1
size: -

CDR3: CASAPVSREETQYF
DNA: TGTGCCAGCGCCCCAGTTAGCAGGGAAGAGACCCAGTACTTC
V: TRBV7-2
J: TRBJ2-5
D: -
size: -

CDR3: CASSFTGFKETQYF
DNA: TGCGCCAGCAGCTTTACAGGGTTCAAAGAGACCCAGTACTTC
V: TRBV5-1
J: TRBJ2-5
D: -
size: few

CDR3: CASSFRDRAYEQYF
DNA: TGTGCCAGCAGCTTTAGGGACAGGGCCTACGAGCAGTACTTC
V: TRBV7-3
J: TRBJ2-7
D: TRBD1
size: many

CDR3: CASSSFAGSEAFF
DNA: TGTGCCAGCAGTTCCTTCGCGGGGAGTGAAGCTTTCTTT
V: TRBV27
J: TRBJ1-1
D: -
size: -

CDR3: CASSLLARVADTQYF
DNA: TGCGCCAGCAGCTTGTTGGCCAGGGTCGCAGATACGCAGTATTTT
V: TRBV5-1
J: TRBJ2-3
D: -
size: few

CDR3: CASSLVGRGNSPLHF
DNA: TGCGCCAGCAGCTTGGTCGGTAGGGGAAATTCACCCCTCCACTTT
V: TRBV5-1
J: TRBJ1-6
D: -
size: many

CDR3: CASSLTPGGTYNSPLHF
DNA: TGTGCCAGCAGCTTAACGCCGGGGGGCACCTATAATTCACCCCTCCACTTT
V: TRBV7-3
J: TRBJ1-6
D: -
size: few

CDR3: CASSRGGQGTQYF
DNA: TGCGCCAGCAGTCGTGGGGGCCAGGGGACCCAGTACTTC
V: TRBV5-1
J: TRBJ2-5
D: -
size: -

CDR3: CASSYVPDTQYF
DNA: TGTGCCAGCAGTTACGTCCCAGATACGCAGTATTTT
V: TRBV6-6
J: TRBJ2-3
D: -
size: few

CDR3: CASSWGPGEETQYF
DNA: TGTGCCAGCAGCTGGGGTCCCGGGGAAGAGACCCAGTACTTC
V: TRBV7-2
J: TRBJ2-5
D: -
size: few

CDR3: CASSLPGTGHGYTF
DNA: TGTGCCAGCAGCCTTCCCGGGACAGGGCATGGCTACACCTTC
V: TRBV3-1
J: TRBJ1-2
D: TRBD1
size: -

CDR3: CASSPAGTGGSGTEAFF
DNA: TGCGCCAGCAGTCCGGCCGGGACAGGGGGCTCGGGTACTGAAGCTTTCTTT
V: TRBV4-1
J: TRBJ1-1
D: TRBD1
size: -

CDR3: CASSLGSIRAFF
DNA: TGTGCCAGCAGCCTAGGGTCAATCCGAGCTTTCTTT
V: TRBV7-2
J: TRBJ1-1
D: -
size: -

CDR3: CSVPTNSYNEQFF
DNA: TGCAGCGTGCCCACCAACTCCTACAATGAGCAGTTCTTC
V: TRBV29-1
J: TRBJ2-1
D: -
size: -

CDR3: CASSQGAGEGELFF
DNA: TGTGCCAGCAGCCAAGGGGCAGGTGAAGGGGAGCTGTTTTTT
V: TRBV4-2
J: TRBJ2-2
D: -
size: few

CDR3: CASSMTAAQGEQFF
DNA: TGTGCCAGCAGTATGACCGCCGCTCAGGGTGAGCAGTTCTTC
V: TRBV28
J: TRBJ2-1
D: -
size: -

CDR3: CASSSPLALQETQYF
DNA: TGTGCCAGCAGCTCCCCACTAGCGCTTCAAGAGACCCAGTACTTC
V: TRBV7-9
J: TRBJ2-5
D: TRBD2
size: -

CDR3: CASSLDGVGNTIYF
DNA: TGCGCCAGCAGCTTGGACGGGGTTGGAAACACCATATATTTT
V: TRBV5-1
J: TRBJ1-3
D: -
size: -

CDR3: CATSYPYTEAFF
DNA: TGTGCCACCAGCTACCCATACACTGAAGCTTTCTTT
V: TRBV15
J: TRBJ1-1
D: -
size: few

CDR3: CASSFAPRDRVTENTIYF
DNA: TGTGCCAGCAGTTTCGCCCCCCGGGACAGGGTTACGGAAAACACCATATATTTT
V: TRBV12-3/TRBV12-4
J: TRBJ1-3
D: TRBD1
size: few

CDR3: CASRPGVPGHSNQPQHF
DNA: TGCGCCAGCAGACCCGGGGTTCCCGGGCATAGCAATCAGCCCCAGCATTTT
V: TRBV23-1
J: TRBJ1-5
D: -
size: few

CDR3: CSATVPGTGVTPQHF
DNA: TGCAGTGCTACCGTCCCCGGGACAGGGGTTACGCCCCAGCATTTT
V: TRBV20-1
J: TRBJ1-5
D: TRBD1
size: few

CDR3: CASGDIVGDSTDTQYF
DNA: TGTGCCAGCGGAGATATAGTAGGGGATAGCACAGATACGCAGTATTTT
V: TRBV6-2/TRBV6-3
J: TRBJ2-3
D: -
size: few

CDR3: CASSAGTGISGANVLTF
DNA: TGTGCCAGCAGCGCCGGGACAGGAATCTCTGGGGCCAACGTCCTGACTTTC
V: TRBV13
J: TRBJ2-6
D: TRBD1
size: -

CDR3: CASSFGRSQETQYF
DNA: TGCGCCAGCAGTTTCGGACGGTCGCAAGAGACCCAGTACTTC
V: TRBV5-1
J: TRBJ2-5
D: -
size: -

CDR3: CASSSHAGTMNTGELFF
DNA: TGCGCCAGCAGCTCTCACGCCGGGACAATGAACACCGGGGAGCTGTTTTTT
V: TRBV5-1
J: TRBJ2-2
D: -
size: few

CDR3: CSVGSGDAFF
DNA: TGCAGCGTTGGTTCGGGGGACGCTTTCTTT
V: TRBV29-1
J: TRBJ1-1
D: -
size: many

CDR3: CSASGTGVGYEQYF
DNA: TGCAGTGCTAGCGGGACAGGGGTCGGCTACGAGCAGTACTTC
V: TRBV20-1
J: TRBJ2-7
D: TRBD1
size: few

CDR3: CASSQDPGLAGVPAYEQYF
DNA: TGTGCCAGCAGCCAAGACCCGGGACTAGCGGGGGTCCCGGCCTACGAGCAGTACTTC
V: TRBV4-2
J: TRBJ2-7
D: TRBD2
size: -

CDR3: CASSLLRGYNEQFF
DNA: TGCGCCAGCAGCCTCCTCAGGGGGTACAATGAGCAGTTCTTC
V: TRBV5-1
J: TRBJ2-1
D: TRBD1
size: many

CDR3: CASSEPGGPNYGYTF
DNA: TGTGCCAGCAGTGAACCGGGAGGGCCTAACTATGGCTACACCTTC
V: TRBV25-1
J: TRBJ1-2
D: -
size: -

CDR3: CASSLEGPNEKLFF
DNA: TGTGCCAGCAGCTTAGAGGGGCCAAATGAAAAACTGTTTTTT
V: TRBV7-9
J: TRBJ1-4
D: -
size: -

CDR3: CASSLVGTHQETQYF
DNA: TGTGCCAGCAGCTTGGTCGGGACCCACCAAGAGACCCAGTACTTC
V: TRBV5-6
J: TRBJ2-5
D: -
size: few

CDR3: CASSPQDRDTQYF
DNA: TGTGCCAGCTCACCCCAGGACCGAGATACGCAGTATTTT
V: TRBV18
J: TRBJ2-3
D: -
size: -

CDR3: CASSIAGTVSNQPQHF
DNA: TGTGCCAGCAGCATCGCCGGGACGGTGAGCAATCAGCCCCAGCATTTT
V: TRBV7-2
J: TRBJ1-5
D: -
size: few

CDR3: CASSLELRDGEQFF
DNA: TGCGCCAGCAGCTTGGAACTCCGGGACGGGGAGCAGTTCTTC
V: TRBV5-1
J: TRBJ2-1
D: -
size: few

CDR3: CSVESGADGYTF
DNA: TGCAGCGTAGAAAGCGGGGCTGATGGCTACACCTTC
V: TRBV29-1
J: TRBJ1-2
D: -
size: many

CDR3: CASSQDSLGKTQYF
DNA: TGCGCCAGCAGCCAAGATAGTTTGGGAAAGACCCAGTACTTC
V: TRBV4-3
J: TRBJ2-5
D: -
size: few

CDR3: CASSGTWDGEKLFF
DNA: TGTGCCAGCAGCGGAACTTGGGATGGTGAAAAACTGTTTTTT
V: TRBV5-6
J: TRBJ1-4
D: -
size: -

CDR3: CASSYSESEQYF
DNA: TGCGCCAGCAGCTACTCCGAGTCCGAGCAGTACTTC
V: TRBV5-1
J: TRBJ2-7
D: -
size: few

CDR3: CASRTPEAGGIEQFF
DNA: TGTGCCAGCAGGACCCCCGAAGCGGGGGGTATCGAGCAGTTCTTC
V: TRBV6-4
J: TRBJ2-1
D: TRBD2
size: few

CDR3: CASSRGGFETQYF
DNA: TGTGCCAGCAGTCGCGGGGGGTTCGAGACCCAGTACTTC
V: TRBV12-3/TRBV12-4
J: TRBJ2-5
D: TRBD2
size: few

CDR3: CASSPGPRNQPQHF
DNA: TGTGCCAGCAGCCCCGGCCCACGGAATCAGCCCCAGCATTTT
V: TRBV7-9
J: TRBJ1-5
D: -
size: -

CDR3: CASSLGLTGGELFF
DNA: TGTGCCAGCAGCTTGGGTTTAACAGGCGGGGAGCTGTTTTTT
V: TRBV5-6
J: TRBJ2-2
D: -
size: few

CDR3: CASKGNFARQYF
DNA: TGTGCCAGCAAAGGCAACTTCGCCCGGCAGTACTTC
V: TRBV2
J: TRBJ2-7
D: -
size: few

CDR3: CASSPQGSEAFF
DNA: TGTGCCAGCAGCCCACAGGGCTCTGAAGCTTTCTTT
V: TRBV12-3/TRBV12-4
J: TRBJ1-1
D: -
size: -

CDR3: CASSEAGTEAFF
DNA: TGTGCCAGCAGTGAGGCAGGCACTGAAGCTTTCTTT
V: TRBV2
J: TRBJ1-1
D: -
size: -

CDR3: CATSRAIDTQYF
DNA: TGTGCCACCAGCAGAGCTATAGATACGCAGTATTTT
V: TRBV15
J: TRBJ2-3
D: -
size: -

CDR3: CASGGLGITEAFF
DNA: TGCGCCAGCGGGGGGTTGGGTATCACTGAAGCTTTCTTT
V: TRBV5-1
J: TRBJ1-1
D: -
size: -

CDR3: CASSIWDGNTEAFF
DNA: TGTGCCAGTAGTATCTGGGACGGGAACACTGAAGCTTTCTTT
V: TRBV19
J: TRBJ1-1
D: -
size: -

CDR3: CASSPRAGAATDTQYF
DNA: TGTGCCAGCAGTCCCAGGGCAGGGGCCGCCACAGATACGCAGTATTTT
V: TRBV12-3/TRBV12-4
J: TRBJ2-3
D: -
size: many

CDR3: CASSLVFAAPYQETQYF
DNA: TGTGCCAGCAGCTTAGTATTTGCGGCCCCGTACCAAGAGACCCAGTACTTC
V: TRBV7-8
J: TRBJ2-5
D: -
size: few

CDR3: CSAPIPGQGPSNEQFF
DNA: TGCAGTGCTCCTATCCCGGGACAGGGGCCCTCCAATGAGCAGTTCTTC
V: TRBV20-1
J: TRBJ2-1
D: TRBD1
size: -